This T cell receptor (beta chain) was profiled in a study of T-cell reconstitution after alpha-beta-depleted transplantation in children. General study findings and limits: After transplant, at about two months, alpha-beta T cells were reportedly derived from several hundred expanded graft clones. Hyperexpanded clones declined; after one year, newly produced T cells mostly supplied diversity. Recipient T cells and thymic progenitors that survived gave rise to the high TCRbeta diversity observed at day 60 in some patients.

Construction of the TCRbeta library involved unique molecular identifiers. TCRdb independently ran MiXCR on the PCR reads; one entry per CDR3 protein. Of about 170,000 distinct CDR3 sequences listed, 11% were seen once; the top ten hold under 15%. With V trimmed by 6 bases and J by 4 bases, 7 bases remained unmatched. The CDR3 runs 14 residues. The V gene's germline CDR1 is SEHNR and CDR2 FQNEAQ (reference sequence). This clonotype was seen a handful of times. Its specificity is unknown. This rearrangement joins TRBV7-9 to TRBJ1-2; 8 nucleotides align to TRBD1. The input for sequencing was PBMCs, taken before TCRalphabeta/CD19-depleted stem cell transplant. This TCR came from a boy aged 2 to 9 with acute myeloid leukemia, due to receive a stem cell transplant. For the CDR3, the DNA is TGTGCCAGCAGTGCAGGGGGCGCCGGCTATGGCTACACCTTC. This gives the protein CASSAGGAGYGYTF.